The entry that follows covers one TCR beta chain sequence. The sample comes from a study of blood T cell repertoires in COVID-19. Sequencing was performed with immunoSEQ multiplex PCR; in TCRdb, only in-frame clones are kept and a portion is missing. The sample carries about 56,000 clones, around 84% recorded once. V was trimmed by 5 bases and J by 2 bases, leaving 13 bases between them. The CDR3 sequence is 16 residues long. Germline CDR1 is SGHTA and CDR2 is FQGNSA. This TCR was recovered from a woman aged 80 or over with acute or convalescent COVID-19. The sample taken for sequencing was peripheral blood. The rearrangement joins TRBV7-2 to TRBJ2-6, with a weak D call TRBD2 (7 bases). CDR3 sequence reads: CASSQEGGTGANVLTF. As DNA, the CDR3 is TGTGCCAGCAGCCAGGAGGGGGGGACTGGGGCCAACGTCCTGACTTTC.